Following are 30 T cell receptor beta chains from one sample sequenced in a study of tumor-infiltrating T cells and Merkel cell polyomavirus. Whole-study context: The study examined CD8+ T cells specific for the Merkel cell polyomavirus KLL epitope.

Profiled with immunoSEQ multiplex PCR; TCRdb holds only in-frame clones, not every one. The table records 20,000 to 30,000 clones, about 90% of them present only once. Robust Merkel cell polyomavirus Large T antigen positivity by immunohistochemistry was seen in all patients' tumors. The sample was lymph node tissue. Receptors were obtained from a man aged 45 to 65 with Merkel cell carcinoma.

The V call is TRBV7-2, the J call TRBJ2-3; D might be TRBD2 (6 bases). The CDR3 has 15 residues. Looked up from germline, CDR1 is SGHTA and CDR2 is FQGNSA. The V end lost 6 bases, the J end lost 4 bases, and 17 bases lay between the germline ends. The CDR3 coding sequence is TGTGCCAGCAGACCACGCGCCGGGGGAGCAGATACGCAGTATTTT. Protein product: CASRPRAGGADTQYF.

The rearrangement uses TRBV19 and TRBJ2-3; weak D call: TRBD1 (5 bases). The germline V gene encodes CDR1 LNHDA and CDR2 SQIVND (reference sequence). The CDR3 is made up of 13 amino acids. Trimming removed 3 bases from V and 4 bases from J, with 8 bases in between. The CDR3 sequence: CASSMAGPDTQYF. For the CDR3, the DNA is TGTGCCAGTAGTATGGCAGGGCCAGATACGCAGTATTTT.

V gene TRBV7-9 combines with J gene TRBJ2-7; D may be TRBD2 (6 bases). V was pared by 6 bases and J by 1 base, with 13 bases between. CDR3 length: 14 residues. CDR1 is SEHNR and CDR2 is FQNEAQ in the germline V gene (reference sequence). DNA for the CDR3: TGTGCCAGCAGTTCACGGAGGGATTCCTACGAGCAGTACTTC. Amino acids: CASSSRRDSYEQYF.

A note on this clone: One end of the junction is discordant with germline, which a read error may explain. Other nucleotide sequences from this sample produce the same CDR3. The genes are TRBV6-7 and TRBJ1-4; 8 bases agree with TRBD1. TRBV6-7 is labeled an ORF, and its function is uncertain. This CDR3 comprises 16 residues. CDR3 protein: CASSTAGGQDNEKLFF. The CDR3 DNA is TGCGCCAGCAGTACTGCCGGGGGACAGGATAATGAAAAACTGTTTTTT.

This rearrangement joins TRBV9 to TRBJ2-5; possibly TRBD2 for D (7 bases). V dropped 0 bases and J dropped 2 bases, with 14 bases sitting between them. Germline V gene data show CDR1 as SGDLS and CDR2 as YYNGEE. There are 16 residues in the CDR3. CDR3 region: CASSVVDGGPQETQYF. CDR3 in DNA: TGTGCCAGCAGCGTAGTGGACGGGGGGCCTCAAGAGACCCAGTACTTC.

The gene calls are TRBV7-9 and TRBJ2-3, with 11 bases fitting TRBD2. Germline values: CDR1 SEHNR, CDR2 FQNEAQ (reference sequence). V shed 4 bases, J shed 2 bases, and the junction held 5 bases outside the gene matches. This CDR3 has 16 amino acids. The CDR3 sequence is CASSSGTSGFTDTQYF. The CDR3 region has the DNA TGTGCCAGCAGCTCTGGGACTAGCGGATTCACAGATACGCAGTATTTT.

Comments on this clone: One end of the junction fails to match germline, which may point to a read error. This chain joins TRBV13 and TRBJ1-1; no clear D gene. CDR3 length equals 15 residues. Per the germline V gene, CDR1 is PRHDT and CDR2 is FYEKMQ (reference sequence). The CDR3 region has the DNA TGTGCCAGCAGGTTAGACCGGGTTCCGAGGGTTGAAGCTTTCTTT. It codes for CASRLDRVPRVEAFF.

The CDR3 sequence is CASSLDPGSEQFF. In DNA, the CDR3 is TGTGCCAGCAGCTTAGACCCAGGCAGTGAGCAGTTCTTC. The chain recombines TRBV7-8 with TRBJ2-1; D unclear. The CDR3 sequence is 13 residues long. Trimming took 1 base from V and 9 from J, leaving 10 bases between them. CDR1 is SGHVS, CDR2 FQNEAQ, per germline. Together with reference TRBV7-8 and TRBJ2-1, the CDR3 gives the full variable domain: GAGVSQSPRYKVAKRGQDVALRCDPISGHVSLFWYQQALGQGPEFLTYFQNEAQLDKSGLPSDRFFAERPEGSVSTLKIQRTQQEDSAVYLCASSLDPGSEQFFGPGTRLTVL.

The V call is TRBV7-9, the J call TRBJ1-4; D call uncertain. Germline V CDR1 and CDR2: SEHNR, FQNEAQ (reference sequence). The CDR3 contains 14 residues. V was cut by 8 bases and J by 0 bases, with 10 bases left in between. CDR3: CASGKKTTNEKLFF. DNA of the CDR3: TGTGCCAGCGGCAAGAAGACAACTAATGAAAAACTGTTTTTT.

V and J are TRBV28 and TRBJ1-3, with 11 bases matching TRBD1. Germline V lookup: CDR1 MDHEN, CDR2 SYDVKM. V trimming: 5 bases; J trimming: 7 bases; junction bases outside the gene matches: 13. The CDR3 sequence is 17 residues long. Written as DNA, the CDR3 is TGTGCCAGCAGTCCCGTACTCGGACAGGGGGCAGAGAACACCATATATTTT. Its protein is CASSPVLGQGAENTIYF. Full variable domain (rest looked up from reference TRBV28 and TRBJ1-3): DVKVTQSSRYLVKRTGEKVFLECVQDMDHENMFWYRQDPGLGLRLIYFSYDVKMKEKGDIPEGYSVSREKKERFSLILESASTNQTSMYLCASSPVLGQGAENTIYFGEGSWLTVV.

The V call is TRBV7-4, the J call TRBJ2-1; 9 bases are a match to TRBD2. The CDR3 spans 16 residues. V dropped 1 base and J dropped 12; count of bases not matched to a gene: 13. Germline loops: CDR1 SGHVT, CDR2 SQSDAQ. The CDR3 DNA is TGTGCCAGCAGCTTAGGCGGGGGGGGAGGGCCTTTGGGGCAGTTCTTC. This codes for CASSLGGGGGPLGQFF.

This clone was detected only once. The chain employs TRBV27 and TRBJ2-5, with D possibly matching TRBD1 (6 bases). Trimming cost V 2 bases and J 1 base, with 8 bases left between them. The CDR3 consists of 14 residues. Germline V CDR1 and CDR2: MNHEY, SMNVEV (reference sequence). The CDR3 DNA is TGTGCCAGCAGTTTAGGACAGACCCAAGAGACCCAGTACTTC. Translation: CASSLGQTQETQYF.

The chain recombines TRBV5-4 with TRBJ2-5, with 9 bases that match TRBD2. Per the germline V gene, CDR1 is SGHNT and CDR2 is YYREEE (reference sequence). V trimming: 4 bases; J trimming: 3 bases; junction bases outside the gene matches: 4. The CDR3 consists of 14 residues. The CDR3 is CASSRLAGEETQYF. CDR3 coding DNA: TGTGCCAGCAGCAGGTTAGCGGGAGAAGAGACCCAGTACTTC.

The V and J genes are TRBV2 and TRBJ1-1; D call uncertain. This CDR3 spans 14 amino acids. The V and J ends lost 7 bases and 1 base respectively, with 13 bases between them. The germline V gene has CDR1 SNHLY and CDR2 FYNNEI. CDR3 protein: CASKVEAGNTEAFF. CDR3 in DNA: TGTGCCAGCAAGGTGGAGGCTGGGAACACTGAAGCTTTCTTT.

The chain is built from TRBV27 and TRBJ1-2; possibly TRBD1 for D (5 bases). This CDR3 has 14 residues. Trimming pared 8 bases from V and 4 bases from J, leaving 17 bases between. Germline loops: CDR1 MNHEY, CDR2 SMNVEV (reference sequence). DNA of the CDR3: TGTGCCAGCGGAGAGAACAGGTGGGGCTATGGCTACACCTTC. It codes for CASGENRWGYGYTF.

The chain carries TRBV6-5 and TRBJ2-2; D ambiguous. The CDR3 is made up of 16 amino acids. Trimming shortened V by 0 bases and J by 1 base, and 9 bases separated the two germline ends. The germline CDR1 and CDR2 sequences are MNHEY and SVGAGI. The DNA of the CDR3 is TGTGCCAGCAGTTACTCTGCAGGCCGGAACACCGGGGAGCTGTTTTTT. Its translation is CASSYSAGRNTGELFF.

This chain connects TRBV30 to TRBJ2-1; the match to TRBD2 covers 9 bases. The V and J ends lost 0 bases and 4 bases, in that order; junction bases with no gene match: 19. CDR3 size: 20 residues. The germline V gene encodes CDR1 GTSNPN and CDR2 SVGIG (reference sequence). The DNA for the CDR3 is TGTGCCTGGAGTGTACGGAATGGCGGGAGGGCCTGGGGTACATACAATGAGCAGTTCTTC. Its protein is CAWSVRNGGRAWGTYNEQFF.

This clone was seen only once. The chain joins TRBV18 to TRBJ2-3; TRBD1 aligns across 8 bases. Germline V lookup: CDR1 KGHSH, CDR2 LQKENI. CDR3 length equals 16 residues. With 0 bases clipped from V and 13 bases from J, the junction kept 15 bases outside the gene matches. This CDR3 is CASSPPRDRRRLREYF. The CDR3 region has the DNA TGTGCCAGCTCACCACCAAGGGACAGGCGCCGACTGCGTGAGTATTTT.

In this sample, this clone is medium-sized. V gene TRBV27 combines with J gene TRBJ2-7; 14 positions agree with TRBD2. Germline V gene lookup returns CDR1 MNHEY and CDR2 SMNVEV (reference sequence). V shed 4 bases, J shed 10 bases, and the junction held 6 bases outside the gene matches. The CDR3 runs to 14 residues. The CDR3 loop reads CASSYGTSGSYQYF. CDR3 coding DNA: TGTGCCAGCAGTTACGGGACTAGCGGGAGCTACCAGTACTTC.

The chain couples TRBV5-4 to TRBJ1-1; 11 bases align to TRBD1. V lost 4 bases, J lost 5 bases, and 7 bases stayed unmatched. The CDR3 has 15 residues. Germline V gives CDR1 SGHNT, CDR2 YYREEE (reference sequence). The DNA of the CDR3 is TGTGCCAGCAGCCGAGGTGGGACAGGGGGGACTGAAGCTTTCTTT. Residues: CASSRGGTGGTEAFF.

The rearrangement joins TRBV30 to TRBJ1-5, with TRBD1 matching 8 bases. J gave up 7 bases and V 3 bases, and 5 bases lay outside the gene matches. Per germline, CDR1 GTSNPN and CDR2 SVGIG (reference sequence). CDR3 length: 13 amino acids. The CDR3 DNA follows: TGTGCCTGGAGGGCAGGGGGCGAGCAGCCCCAGCATTTT. As protein: CAWRAGGEQPQHF. The full variable domain, its missing parts supplied by reference TRBV30 and TRBJ1-5, is SQTIHQWPATLVQPVGSPLSLECTVEGTSNPNLYWYRQAAGRGLQLLFYSVGIGQISSEVPQNLSASRPQDRQFILSSKKLLLSDSGFYLCAWRAGGEQPQHFGDGTRLSIL.

V gene TRBV27 combines with J gene TRBJ1-6; D remains unclear. Trimming cost V 3 bases and J 2 bases, with 8 bases left between them. There are 15 residues in the CDR3. Germline V lookup: CDR1 MNHEY, CDR2 SMNVEV (reference sequence). The CDR3 spells CASSLQATYNSPLHF. In nucleotides, the CDR3 is TGTGCCAGCAGTTTGCAGGCTACCTATAATTCACCCCTCCACTTT.

The V call is TRBV6-1, the J call TRBJ1-4; perhaps TRBD1 as D (6 bases). Trimming pared 5 bases from V and 8 bases from J, leaving 15 bases between. The CDR3 totals 14 residues. CDR1 and CDR2 from the germline V gene are MNHNS and SASEGT. In DNA, the CDR3 is TGTGCCAGCAGTAATACGGGGACAAAGGAAAAACTGTTTTTT. Its protein product is CASSNTGTKEKLFF.

V usage is TRBV28 and J usage is TRBJ2-7; the D gene is possibly TRBD1 (5 bases). The ends were cut back, 6 bases at V and 0 bases at J, with 12 bases in the middle. CDR3 length: 14 residues. CDR1 is MDHEN and CDR2 is SYDVKM in the germline V gene. CDR3 nucleotide sequence: TGTGCCAGCAGGCGAACAGGAACCTCCTACGAGCAGTACTTC. Its translation is CASRRTGTSYEQYF.

The V gene is TRBV6-1, the J gene TRBJ1-5; D may be TRBD1 (6 bases). Germline CDR1 is MNHNS and CDR2 is SASEGT. There are 15 residues in the CDR3. V was cut by 7 bases and J by 0 bases, with 13 bases left in between. The CDR3 is CASMTGRYSNQPQHF. In DNA form, the CDR3 reads TGTGCCAGCATGACAGGACGCTATAGCAATCAGCCCCAGCATTTT.

This chain connects TRBV27 to TRBJ1-1; 10 bases agree with TRBD1. The CDR3 runs 14 residues. Germline V lookup: CDR1 MNHEY, CDR2 SMNVEV (reference sequence). V trimming: 3 bases; J trimming: 4 bases; junction bases outside the gene matches: 2. The CDR3 spells CASSLRTGGTEAFF. CDR3 nucleotides: TGTGCCAGCAGTTTGAGGACAGGGGGCACTGAAGCTTTCTTT.

The count of this clone is one. The chain carries TRBV5-8 and TRBJ2-5; perhaps TRBD2 as D (5 bases). V was clipped by 7 bases and J by 1 base, with 8 bases between them. The CDR3 has 12 residues. Germline lookup yields CDR1 SGHTS and CDR2 YDEGEE. CDR3 nucleotide sequence: TGTGCCAGCCGGAGGCGCCAAGAGACCCAGTACTTC. Protein sequence: CASRRRQETQYF. The whole variable domain, remainder taken from reference TRBV5-8 and TRBJ2-5, is EAGVTQSPTHLIKTRGQQATLRCSPISGHTSVYWYQQALGLGLQFLLWYDEGEERNRGNFPPRFSGRQFPNYSSELNVNALELEDSALYLCASRRRQETQYFGPGTRLLVL.

The chain uses TRBV30 and TRBJ2-7, with TRBD2 matching 12 bases. Germline CDR1 reads GTSNPN; CDR2 reads SVGIG (reference sequence). This CDR3 is built from 19 residues. Germline trimming cut 0 bases from V and 7 bases from J; bases unmatched to any gene: 19. CDR3 coding DNA: TGTGCCTGGAGTGTTCTCAGGGCTAGCGGGGGGGCGGGGGGAGGAGAGCAGTACTTC. Encoded protein: CAWSVLRASGGAGGGEQYF. The full variable domain, with the rest looked up from reference TRBV30 and TRBJ2-7, is SQTIHQWPATLVQPVGSPLSLECTVEGTSNPNLYWYRQAAGRGLQLLFYSVGIGQISSEVPQNLSASRPQDRQFILSSKKLLLSDSGFYLCAWSVLRASGGAGGGEQYFGPGTRLTVT.

The CDR3 nucleotides are TGTGCCAGCAGAGAAACAGGGGCTAACTATGGCTACACCTTC. It encodes CASRETGANYGYTF. J is TRBJ1-2 and V is TRBV6-5; 7 bases align to TRBD1. Trimming cost V 6 bases and J 0 bases; bases outside gene matches: 4. This CDR3 comprises 14 residues. Germline values: CDR1 MNHEY, CDR2 SVGAGI.

Here the CDR3 reads CASSVSTGGRPEAFF. CDR3 in DNA: TGTGCCAGCAGTGTTTCGACAGGGGGACGACCTGAAGCTTTCTTT. The gene calls are TRBV28 and TRBJ1-1; TRBD1 aligns across 9 bases. The CDR3 covers 15 residues. Germline CDR1 MDHEN, CDR2 SYDVKM. V was pared by 5 bases and J by 6 bases, with 10 bases of the junction left unmatched.